Listed below are T cell receptor beta chains from one sample, sequenced in a study of HIV-infected patients and healthy controls. TCRdb reprocessed the 5' RACE reads with MiXCR, giving one entry per CDR3 protein. The data hold around 58,000 distinct CDR3 sequences, with about a fifth observed a single time. Specimen: CD4+ T cells from blood. All receptors come from a human donor in good health. The CDR3 runs from the conserved cysteine through the conserved F or W. Each record gives: CDR3 length, V gene, D gene, J gene, clone size, CDR3 protein, CDR3 DNA. The D gene is left open where the match is weak. The size entry is marked missing in some rows and otherwise reads once, few, many or a size class.

11	TRBV25-1	NA	TRBJ1-1	many	CASSEGTGAFF	TGTGCCAGCAGTGAGGGGACCGGAGCTTTCTTT
17	TRBV6-5	NA	TRBJ2-3	NA	CASSSGPLQGYRDTQYF	TGTGCCAGCAGTTCCGGCCCGCTCCAGGGTTATAGAGATACGCAGTATTTT
13	TRBV20-1	NA	TRBJ1-4	NA	CSAIAGTYEKLFF	TGCAGTGCTATAGCAGGGACTTATGAAAAACTGTTTTTT
14	TRBV7-8	NA	TRBJ2-1	NA	CASSLAGHPLGQFF	TGTGCCAGCAGCTTAGCGGGGCACCCTTTGGGGCAGTTCTTC
13	TRBV6-1	NA	TRBJ2-7	NA	CASSEFGQYEQYF	TGTGCCAGCAGTGAGTTCGGACAGTACGAGCAGTACTTC
13	TRBV6-5	NA	TRBJ2-3	NA	CASSWMTGDTQYF	TGTGCCAGCAGTTGGATGACGGGAGATACGCAGTATTTT
12	TRBV12-3/TRBV12-4	NA	TRBJ1-1	many	CASRIMNTEAFF	TGTGCCAGCAGGATTATGAACACTGAAGCTTTCTTT
14	TRBV12-5	NA	TRBJ2-1	few	CASATRGDYNEQFF	TGTGCTAGTGCAACTAGGGGCGACTACAATGAGCAGTTCTTC
12	TRBV19	NA	TRBJ2-2	few	CASSTRTGELFF	TGTGCCAGTAGTACACGTACCGGGGAGCTGTTTTTT
13	TRBV12-3/TRBV12-4	NA	TRBJ1-6	few	CASSSQGTFNRHF	TGTGCCAGCAGTTCTCAGGGAACATTTAATCGCCACTTT
15	TRBV30	TRBD2	TRBJ2-3	few	CAWSRASGSTDTQYF	TGTGCCTGGAGTCGTGCTAGCGGCAGCACAGATACGCAGTATTTT
16	TRBV19	TRBD2	TRBJ2-2	few	CASSLAGGLDTGELFF	TGTGCCAGTAGTCTAGCGGGAGGGTTGGACACCGGGGAGCTGTTTTTT
15	TRBV11-2	NA	TRBJ1-1	NA	CASSNYGETNTEAFF	TGTGCCAGCAGCAATTACGGGGAGACGAACACTGAAGCTTTCTTT
13	TRBV19	NA	TRBJ1-6	NA	CATTGTYNSPLHF	TGTGCCACCACCGGGACCTATAATTCACCCCTCCACTTT
13	TRBV11-2	TRBD2	TRBJ2-5	NA	CASRSLAGETQYF	TGTGCCAGCAGATCACTAGCGGGAGAGACCCAGTACTTC
14	TRBV7-9	NA	TRBJ2-5	NA	CASSFMSVQETQYF	TGTGCCAGCAGCTTTATGTCGGTCCAAGAGACCCAGTACTTC
18	TRBV3-1	NA	TRBJ1-6	few	CASSQGLYRSSINSPLHF	TGTGCCAGCAGCCAAGGCTTATACCGTTCTTCTATTAATTCACCCCTCCACTTT
14	TRBV29-1	TRBD2	TRBJ2-1	many	CSVENLAGDNEQFF	TGCAGCGTTGAGAATCTGGCGGGAGACAATGAGCAGTTCTTC
13	TRBV12-3/TRBV12-4	NA	TRBJ2-3	many	CASSLFSTDTQYF	TGTGCCAGCAGCTTATTCAGTACGGATACGCAGTATTTT
16	TRBV5-5	TRBD2	TRBJ2-3	NA	CASSYGTSGGGDTQYF	TGTGCCAGCAGCTATGGGACTAGCGGGGGAGGGGATACGCAGTATTTT
15	TRBV24-1	NA	TRBJ1-1	NA	CATSGAQGGFTEAFF	TGTGCCACCAGTGGCGCACAGGGAGGTTTCACTGAAGCTTTCTTT
13	TRBV20-1	NA	TRBJ1-5	many	CSARKGANQPQHF	TGCAGTGCTAGAAAAGGGGCCAATCAGCCCCAGCATTTT
17	TRBV6-5	TRBD2	TRBJ2-3	NA	CASRPLSFSGSADTQYF	TGTGCCAGCAGGCCCCTCTCCTTTAGCGGGTCCGCAGATACGCAGTATTTT
13	TRBV12-3/TRBV12-4	TRBD1	TRBJ1-1	many	CASTWTGDGEAFF	TGTGCCAGCACCTGGACAGGCGATGGTGAAGCTTTCTTT
16	TRBV19	TRBD1	TRBJ2-3	few	CASRPSRTGSTDTQYF	TGTGCCAGTAGGCCTTCAAGGACAGGGAGCACAGATACGCAGTATTTT
16	TRBV2	TRBD1	TRBJ2-2	NA	CASRRGQGWNTGELFF	TGTGCCAGCAGGAGGGGACAGGGCTGGAACACCGGGGAGCTGTTTTTT
14	TRBV25-1	NA	TRBJ1-6	many	CASRDSSYNSPLHF	TGTGCCAGCAGGGACAGCTCCTATAATTCACCCCTCCACTTT
14	TRBV6-6	NA	TRBJ1-2	NA	CASSMRTASNGYTF	TGTGCCAGCAGCATGAGGACAGCCTCCAATGGCTACACCTTC
16	TRBV20-1	TRBD2	TRBJ2-7	many	CSARRPSGRLMHEQYF	TGCAGTGCCCGTCGGCCTAGCGGGAGGTTAATGCACGAGCAGTACTTC
14	TRBV11-2	TRBD1	TRBJ1-2	many	CASSLGGTGSGYTF	TGTGCCAGCAGCTTAGGGGGGACAGGGTCTGGCTACACCTTC
14	TRBV5-1	TRBD2	TRBJ2-3	NA	CASSQGLPTDTQYF	TGCGCCAGCAGCCAGGGACTACCCACAGATACGCAGTATTTT
16	TRBV6-6	TRBD2	TRBJ2-3	NA	CASRTGTSGFTDTQYF	TGTGCCAGCAGAACGGGGACTAGCGGATTCACAGATACGCAGTATTTT
18	TRBV6-5	NA	TRBJ2-2	many	CASSYSSLAGQALGELFF	TGTGCCAGCAGTTACTCGAGCTTAGCGGGACAGGCTTTGGGGGAGCTGTTTTTT
15	TRBV12-3/TRBV12-4	NA	TRBJ2-5	few	CASSFRHRSQETQYF	TGTGCCAGCAGTTTTAGGCACAGAAGCCAAGAGACCCAGTACTTC
14	TRBV5-1	NA	TRBJ2-3	many	CASSLAQSTDTQYF	TGCGCCAGCAGCTTGGCCCAGAGCACAGATACGCAGTATTTT
18	TRBV7-8	NA	TRBJ1-2	many	CASSLAHASGGGSYGYTF	TGTGCCAGCAGCTTAGCCCACGCGTCGGGGGGCGGGAGCTATGGCTACACCTTC
15	TRBV10-3	NA	TRBJ1-2	NA	CAITGRVEGIYGYTF	TGTGCCATCACCGGACGGGTGGAGGGCATCTATGGCTACACCTTC
15	TRBV18	NA	TRBJ2-1	NA	CASSRRDVTYNEQFF	TGTGCCAGCTCACGCCGGGACGTAACCTACAATGAGCAGTTCTTC
13	TRBV7-2	TRBD2	TRBJ2-5	many	CASSPSGEETQYF	TGTGCCAGCAGCCCTAGCGGGGAAGAGACCCAGTACTTC
19	TRBV6-1	TRBD1	TRBJ2-4	NA	CASSEAPGTERLAKNIQYF	TGTGCCAGCAGTGAAGCGCCTGGGACAGAGCGACTAGCCAAAAACATTCAGTACTTC
14	TRBV25-1	TRBD1	TRBJ1-1	NA	CASSERTGGRGAFF	TGTGCCAGCAGTGAACGGACAGGGGGCAGAGGAGCTTTCTTT
17	TRBV24-1	NA	TRBJ2-1	NA	CATSDLERELVYNEQFF	TGTGCCACCAGTGATTTAGAACGGGAGCTGGTTTACAATGAGCAGTTCTTC
17	TRBV19	TRBD2	TRBJ2-7	few	CASSTRTSGRAPYEQYF	TGTGCCAGTAGTACCCGGACTAGCGGGAGGGCGCCCTACGAGCAGTACTTC
13	TRBV20-1	TRBD1	TRBJ1-3	NA	CSAGTGTGNTIYF	TGCAGTGCCGGGACAGGGACTGGAAACACCATATATTTT
14	TRBV5-1	NA	TRBJ1-5	NA	CASSLDFRGQPQHF	TGCGCCAGCAGCTTGGATTTCAGGGGCCAGCCCCAGCATTTT
13	TRBV6-2/TRBV6-3	NA	TRBJ2-2	NA	CASKGPNTGELFF	TGTGCCAGCAAGGGACCGAACACCGGGGAGCTGTTTTTT
16	TRBV29-1	NA	TRBJ1-1	NA	CSVATAQGTLNTEAFF	TGCAGCGTTGCAACCGCACAGGGAACCCTGAACACTGAAGCTTTCTTT
14	TRBV7-9	NA	TRBJ1-1	NA	CASSLRAVGTEAFF	TGTGCCAGCAGCTTAAGGGCGGTTGGCACTGAAGCTTTCTTT
13	TRBV12-3/TRBV12-4	NA	TRBJ1-1	many	CASSLVQLTEAFF	TGTGCCAGCAGTTTGGTACAGCTCACTGAAGCTTTCTTT
13	TRBV5-5	NA	TRBJ1-1	few	CASSLAPNTEAFF	TGTGCCAGCAGCTTGGCCCCGAACACTGAAGCTTTCTTT
14	TRBV6-2/TRBV6-3	NA	TRBJ1-1	NA	CASSYQGSRTEAFF	TGTGCCAGCAGTTACCAGGGCTCGCGCACTGAAGCTTTCTTT
15	TRBV12-3/TRBV12-4	TRBD1	TRBJ2-2	few	CASSYGTGVTGELFF	TGTGCCAGCAGTTACGGGACAGGGGTTACCGGGGAGCTGTTTTTT
14	TRBV29-1	NA	TRBJ2-7	many	CSVSGTPSSYEQYF	TGCAGCGTTTCCGGGACTCCTAGCTCCTACGAGCAGTACTTC
13	TRBV7-2	NA	TRBJ1-2	many	CASSRYLDYGYTF	TGTGCCAGCAGCCGGTACCTTGACTATGGCTACACCTTC
13	TRBV29-1	TRBD2	TRBJ2-7	many	CSVHNLGGNEQYF	TGCAGCGTGCACAATTTGGGGGGGAACGAGCAGTACTTC
15	TRBV7-8	TRBD2	TRBJ2-2	few	CASSPQAASGMELFF	TGTGCCAGCAGCCCTCAGGCGGCTAGCGGAATGGAGCTGTTTTTT
12	TRBV3-1	NA	TRBJ2-7	few	CASSQEGYEQYF	TGTGCCAGCAGCCAAGAAGGTTACGAGCAGTACTTC